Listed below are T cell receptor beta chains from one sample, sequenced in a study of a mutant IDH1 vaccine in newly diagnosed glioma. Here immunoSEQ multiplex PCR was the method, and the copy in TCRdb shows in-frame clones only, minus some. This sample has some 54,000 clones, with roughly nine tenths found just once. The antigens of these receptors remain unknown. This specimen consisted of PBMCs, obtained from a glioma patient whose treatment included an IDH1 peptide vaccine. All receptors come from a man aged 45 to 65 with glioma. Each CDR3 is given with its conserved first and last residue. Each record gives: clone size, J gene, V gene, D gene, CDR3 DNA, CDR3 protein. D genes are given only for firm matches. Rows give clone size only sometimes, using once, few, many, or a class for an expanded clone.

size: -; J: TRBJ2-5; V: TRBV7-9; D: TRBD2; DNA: TGTGCCAGCAGCTCTAGCGGCAGCCAAGAGACCCAGTACTTC; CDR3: CASSSSGSQETQYF
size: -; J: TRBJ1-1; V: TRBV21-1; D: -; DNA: TGTGCCAGCAGCACTACGACGGGTCCCACTGAAGCTTTCTTT; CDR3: CASSTTTGPTEAFF
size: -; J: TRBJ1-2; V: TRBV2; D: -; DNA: TGTGCCAGTAAGAAGACCTACTCTCGGAGCAGGGATGGCTACACCTTC; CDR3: CASKKTYSRSRDGYTF
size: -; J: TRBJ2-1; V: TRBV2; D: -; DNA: TGTGCCAGCAGTGAATTGGTGGGCGAGCAGTTCTTC; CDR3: CASSELVGEQFF
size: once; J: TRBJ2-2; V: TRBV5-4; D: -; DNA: TGTGCCAGCAGTTCCCGCCAAACGGGTAACACCGGGGAGCTGTTTTTT; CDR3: CASSSRQTGNTGELFF
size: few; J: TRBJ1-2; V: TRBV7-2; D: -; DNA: TGTGCCAGCAGCCCCCCGCCGCCGAACTATGGCTACACCTTC; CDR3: CASSPPPPNYGYTF
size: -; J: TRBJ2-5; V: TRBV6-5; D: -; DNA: TGTGCCAGCAGACCCGGGGCAGTCCAAGAGACCCAGTACTTC; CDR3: CASRPGAVQETQYF
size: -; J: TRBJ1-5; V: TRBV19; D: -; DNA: TGTACTCAACAGGGATGGCAGCCCCAGCATTTT; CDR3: CTQQGWQPQHF
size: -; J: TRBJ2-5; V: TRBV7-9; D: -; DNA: TGTGCCAGCAGCTTAGGGAGGGGGACCCAGTACTTC; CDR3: CASSLGRGTQYF
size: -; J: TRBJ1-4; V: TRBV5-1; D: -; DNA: TGCGCCAGCAGCTTGACCGGAGGGTCGGAAGAAAAACTGTTTTTT; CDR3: CASSLTGGSEEKLFF
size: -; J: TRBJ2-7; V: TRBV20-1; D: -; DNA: TGCAGTGCTAGAACGAGTCACGAGCAGTACTTC; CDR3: CSARTSHEQYF
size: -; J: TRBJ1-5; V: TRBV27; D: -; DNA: TGTGCCAGCAGTTTACAGCCCCAGCATTTT; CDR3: CASSLQPQHF
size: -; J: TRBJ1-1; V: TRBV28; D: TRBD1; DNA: TGTGCCAGCCACCAGTCGACAGGGCCGGGCACTGAAGCTTTCTTT; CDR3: CASHQSTGPGTEAFF
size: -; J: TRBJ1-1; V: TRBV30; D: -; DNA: TGTGCCTGGTTCTGGGGGAACACTGAAGCTTTCTTT; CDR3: CAWFWGNTEAFF
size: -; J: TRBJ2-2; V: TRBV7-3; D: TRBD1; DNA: TGTGCCAGCAGCCAGACAGGGTATCCCATCGGGGAGCTGTTTTTT; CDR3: CASSQTGYPIGELFF
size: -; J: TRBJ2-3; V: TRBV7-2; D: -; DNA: TGTGCCAGCAGCTTAGTATACGGACTTAGCACAGATACGCAGTATTTT; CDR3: CASSLVYGLSTDTQYF
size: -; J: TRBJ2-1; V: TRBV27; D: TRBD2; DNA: TGTGCCAGCAGAAAAAACCTAGCGGGGGATGGTAATGAGCAGTTCTTC; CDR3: CASRKNLAGDGNEQFF
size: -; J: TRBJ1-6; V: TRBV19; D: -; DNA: TGTGCCAGTAGTACTGGGTTCAGGGAGGAGTATAATTCACCCCTCCACTTT; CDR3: CASSTGFREEYNSPLHF
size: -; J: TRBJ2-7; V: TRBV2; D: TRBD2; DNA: TGTGCCAGCAGTGAAGCCCTCCAGAGAGCGGGGGGGCCCTACGAGCAGTACTTC; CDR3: CASSEALQRAGGPYEQYF
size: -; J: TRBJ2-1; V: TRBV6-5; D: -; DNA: TGTGCCAGCAGTCCCCTACTAGCTACCTATGAGCAGTTCTTC; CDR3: CASSPLLATYEQFF
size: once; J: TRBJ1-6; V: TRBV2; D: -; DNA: TGTGCCAGCAGTGTGGGGGTCCCCCTCCACTTT; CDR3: CASSVGVPLHF
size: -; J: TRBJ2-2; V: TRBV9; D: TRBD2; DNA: TGTGCCAGCAGCCCTCGGGGGGGTACGGGCACCGGGGAGCTGTTTTTT; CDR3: CASSPRGGTGTGELFF
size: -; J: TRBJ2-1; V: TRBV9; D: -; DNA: TGTGCCAGCAGCGTAGAATTAGATTCGAATGAGCAGTTCTTC; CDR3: CASSVELDSNEQFF
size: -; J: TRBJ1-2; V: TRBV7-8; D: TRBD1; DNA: TGTGCCAGCAGCTGGGGACAGAGAGACTATGGCTACACCTTC; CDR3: CASSWGQRDYGYTF
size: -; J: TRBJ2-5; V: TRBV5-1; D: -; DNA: TGCGCCAGCAGCTTGAGGCCCGATTACGGAGAGACCCAGTACTTC; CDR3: CASSLRPDYGETQYF
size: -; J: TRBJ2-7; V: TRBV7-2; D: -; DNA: TGTGCCAGCAGCTTCTACCTCGGGGTCTCCTACGAGCAGTACTTC; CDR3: CASSFYLGVSYEQYF
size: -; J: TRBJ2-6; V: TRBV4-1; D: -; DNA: TGCGCCAGCAGCCAAGAGATCTCTGGGGCCAACGTCCTGACTTTC; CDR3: CASSQEISGANVLTF
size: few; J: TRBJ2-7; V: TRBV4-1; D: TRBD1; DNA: TGCGCCAGCAGCCCCGGGACAGGTACCTACGAGCAGTACTTC; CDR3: CASSPGTGTYEQYF
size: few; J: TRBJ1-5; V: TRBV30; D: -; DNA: TGTGCCTGGAGTCCGACAGCCCGGGAGCCCCAGCATTTT; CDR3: CAWSPTAREPQHF
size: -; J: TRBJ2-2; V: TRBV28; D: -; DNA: TGTGCCAGCAGTTTCGGGCTAAACACCGGGGAGCTGTTTTTT; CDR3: CASSFGLNTGELFF
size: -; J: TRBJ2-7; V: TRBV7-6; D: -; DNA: TGTGCCAGCAGCGCGACCCCCTCCTACGAGCAGTACTTC; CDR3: CASSATPSYEQYF
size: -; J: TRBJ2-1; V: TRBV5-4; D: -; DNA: TGTGCCAGCAGCCCAGGGGGTCGCGGGGATGAGCAGTTCTTC; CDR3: CASSPGGRGDEQFF
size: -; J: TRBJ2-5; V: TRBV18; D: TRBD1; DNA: TGTGCCAGCTCACCAGCAGGGGGCGAGGAGACCCAGTACTTC; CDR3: CASSPAGGEETQYF
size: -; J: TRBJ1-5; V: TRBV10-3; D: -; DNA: TGTGCCATCAGTGAAGGCGGCAATCAGCCCCAGCATTTT; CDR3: CAISEGGNQPQHF